These T cell receptor beta chains were read from a single sample in a study of T cell repertoires in cytomegalovirus infection. Each CDR3 protein gets one entry after TCRdb re-called the reads with MiXCR. This table holds about 300,000 distinct CDR3 sequences, about 8.8% found once. Sequenced input: PBMCs. The receptors originated from a human donor in good health (CMV status not recorded). Some clones in this sample may be carry-over from other donors' samples. Both conserved end residues are part of each CDR3. The D gene is left open where the match is weak. Clone size is given for some rows only: seen once, a few or many times, or a class if the clone is expanded.

many	TRBV12-3/TRBV12-4	TRBJ2-2	NA	TGTGCCAGCACCACACGAAGGGGCTGGAACACCGGGGAGCTGTTTTTT	CASTTRRGWNTGELFF
NA	TRBV7-7	TRBJ2-5	NA	TGTGCTAGCAGCTTAGCGCCCGTCGAAGAGACCCAGTACTTC	CASSLAPVEETQYF
many	TRBV7-2	TRBJ2-7	NA	TGTGCCAGCAGCTTCGGTGGGACAAAGGTCGGGGAGCAGTACTTC	CASSFGGTKVGEQYF
NA	TRBV20-1	TRBJ1-5	NA	TGCAGTGCTGAGGCGAGCAATCAGCCCCAGCATTTT	CSAEASNQPQHF
many	TRBV20-1	TRBJ1-2	NA	TGCAGTGCTCGGGCGGACAGATATGGCTACACCTTC	CSARADRYGYTF
NA	TRBV6-8	TRBJ2-2	NA	TGTGCCAGCAGTTACTTCGGGAACACCGGGGAGCTGTTTTTT	CASSYFGNTGELFF
NA	TRBV20-1	TRBJ1-6	NA	TGCAGTGCTAGAGATTCGGCAGGGGCTACCAATTCACCCCTCCACTTT	CSARDSAGATNSPLHF
many	TRBV10-3	TRBJ1-6	TRBD1	TGTGCCATCAGTGGACAGGGTTTTTCGGATTCACCCCTCCACTTT	CAISGQGFSDSPLHF
many	TRBV7-2	TRBJ1-5	TRBD1	TGTGCCAGCAGCTTATCGGACAGGGTGGGCAATCAGCCCCAGCATTTT	CASSLSDRVGNQPQHF
few	TRBV18	TRBJ2-2	NA	TGTGCCAGCCCCCAGGGAACCGGGGAGCTGTTTTTT	CASPQGTGELFF
many	TRBV5-4	TRBJ2-5	NA	TGTGCCAGCAGCCCTCTCGGAGAGACCCAGTACTTC	CASSPLGETQYF
many	TRBV10-3	TRBJ2-7	NA	TGTGCCATCAGTGAGGGTAACGAGCAGTACTTC	CAISEGNEQYF
many	TRBV12-3/TRBV12-4	TRBJ2-2	TRBD2	TGTGCCAGCAGTCCCGCGACTAGCGGAGGGGGCACCGGGGAGCTGTTTTTT	CASSPATSGGGTGELFF
few	TRBV14	TRBJ1-6	NA	TGTGCCAGCAGCCCCCTCTGGGGATCACCCCTCCACTTT	CASSPLWGSPLHF
NA	TRBV6-5	TRBJ2-5	TRBD1	TGTGCCAGCAGTTACCCGGAACAGGGGTTGCAAGAGACCCAGTACTTC	CASSYPEQGLQETQYF
NA	TRBV6-2/TRBV6-3	TRBJ2-1	TRBD2	TGTGCCTCGCGTGCGGGGGTTTATAGGAATGAGCAGTTCTTC	CASRAGVYRNEQFF
NA	TRBV20-1	TRBJ1-2	NA	TGCAGTGCTATTCATACTGTTACGTCGTTCTACACCTTC	CSAIHTVTSFYTF
NA	TRBV20-1	TRBJ2-3	TRBD2	TGCAGTGCTCACACTAGCGGGGGGCACACAGATACGCAGTATTTT	CSAHTSGGHTDTQYF
few	TRBV3-1	TRBJ1-1	NA	TGTGCCAGCAGCCAAGAGGAAAACAGGGCTGAAGCTTTCTTT	CASSQEENRAEAFF
many	TRBV7-3	TRBJ1-1	NA	TGTGCCAGCAGCTTTACCCCGGAATCGGCTGAAGCTTTCTTT	CASSFTPESAEAFF
NA	TRBV4-1	TRBJ2-7	NA	TGCGCCAGCAGCCAAGCCACCGGGACATTAGCCTACGAGCAGTACTTC	CASSQATGTLAYEQYF
NA	TRBV7-6	TRBJ1-5	NA	TGTGCCAGCAGTCTCTTCGCGGGGGGAGGCAATCAGCCCCAGCATTTT	CASSLFAGGGNQPQHF
NA	TRBV7-9	TRBJ1-5	NA	TGTGCCAGCAGCTTAGAAGCCCCCCTGCAGCCCCAGCATTTT	CASSLEAPLQPQHF
few	TRBV19	TRBJ2-1	NA	TGTGCCAGTACCGGGATATCCTTGGGATTCGGGCAGTTCTTC	CASTGISLGFGQFF
few	TRBV18	TRBJ1-6	NA	TGTGCCAGCTCACCACTTGATTTCGGGGCCAGCTCCTATAATTCACCCCTCCACTTT	CASSPLDFGASSYNSPLHF
NA	TRBV12-3/TRBV12-4	TRBJ2-2	NA	TGTGCCAGCACCACAGGGACCGGGGAGCTGTTTTTT	CASTTGTGELFF
many	TRBV7-8	TRBJ2-2	TRBD1	TGTGCCAGCAGCCAAGACAGGGGCGGGGAGCTGTTTTTT	CASSQDRGGELFF
many	TRBV6-2/TRBV6-3	TRBJ2-1	TRBD2	TGTGCCAGCAGCCGCGGACTAGCGGGGGCCATCTACAATGAGCAGTTCTTC	CASSRGLAGAIYNEQFF
NA	TRBV2	TRBJ2-2	NA	TGTGCCAGCAGTGAACCCAGCGCCGTGGGCACCGGGGAGCTGTTTTTT	CASSEPSAVGTGELFF
many	TRBV20-1	TRBJ2-4	NA	TGCAGTGCTACGGCACAGCACCTAGCCAAAAACATTCAGTACTTC	CSATAQHLAKNIQYF